This T cell receptor beta chain derives from a study of neurological immune-mediated disorders. Study information: The disease course was relapsing-remitting in roughly 31 and secondary progressive in about 9% of the 34 multiple sclerosis patients. Study conclusions and caveats: No CDR3 amino acid sequences were shared by expanded clones across subjects, suggesting private repertoires in all groups. One related-CDR3 cluster, which may be a signature, held the repertoires of 18 of 34 multiple sclerosis patients after phylogenetic grouping. HTLV-1-associated myelopathy had the most TCR clonal expansion, while multiple sclerosis had the least, a level that fell below healthy controls.

In its sample, this clonotype was seen many times. Its antigen is unidentified. TCRdb re-derived calls from the 5' RACE reads in MiXCR, one entry per CDR3 protein. The sample records 45,000 to 65,000 distinct CDR3 sequences, over 4% being singletons. V shed 4 bases and J 3 bases; nucleotides not matched to a gene: 12. Per germline, CDR1 SGHRS and CDR2 YFSETQ. This CDR3 contains 17 residues. The sample taken for sequencing was PBMCs. This TCR derives from a man over 45 with multiple sclerosis. The chain uses TRBV5-1 and TRBJ2-1, with 8 bases identical to TRBD2. The CDR3 DNA reads TGCGCCAGCAGCCTGAACGTAGCGGGGAGTTACTACAATGAGCAGTTCTTC. Its translation is CASSLNVAGSYYNEQFF.